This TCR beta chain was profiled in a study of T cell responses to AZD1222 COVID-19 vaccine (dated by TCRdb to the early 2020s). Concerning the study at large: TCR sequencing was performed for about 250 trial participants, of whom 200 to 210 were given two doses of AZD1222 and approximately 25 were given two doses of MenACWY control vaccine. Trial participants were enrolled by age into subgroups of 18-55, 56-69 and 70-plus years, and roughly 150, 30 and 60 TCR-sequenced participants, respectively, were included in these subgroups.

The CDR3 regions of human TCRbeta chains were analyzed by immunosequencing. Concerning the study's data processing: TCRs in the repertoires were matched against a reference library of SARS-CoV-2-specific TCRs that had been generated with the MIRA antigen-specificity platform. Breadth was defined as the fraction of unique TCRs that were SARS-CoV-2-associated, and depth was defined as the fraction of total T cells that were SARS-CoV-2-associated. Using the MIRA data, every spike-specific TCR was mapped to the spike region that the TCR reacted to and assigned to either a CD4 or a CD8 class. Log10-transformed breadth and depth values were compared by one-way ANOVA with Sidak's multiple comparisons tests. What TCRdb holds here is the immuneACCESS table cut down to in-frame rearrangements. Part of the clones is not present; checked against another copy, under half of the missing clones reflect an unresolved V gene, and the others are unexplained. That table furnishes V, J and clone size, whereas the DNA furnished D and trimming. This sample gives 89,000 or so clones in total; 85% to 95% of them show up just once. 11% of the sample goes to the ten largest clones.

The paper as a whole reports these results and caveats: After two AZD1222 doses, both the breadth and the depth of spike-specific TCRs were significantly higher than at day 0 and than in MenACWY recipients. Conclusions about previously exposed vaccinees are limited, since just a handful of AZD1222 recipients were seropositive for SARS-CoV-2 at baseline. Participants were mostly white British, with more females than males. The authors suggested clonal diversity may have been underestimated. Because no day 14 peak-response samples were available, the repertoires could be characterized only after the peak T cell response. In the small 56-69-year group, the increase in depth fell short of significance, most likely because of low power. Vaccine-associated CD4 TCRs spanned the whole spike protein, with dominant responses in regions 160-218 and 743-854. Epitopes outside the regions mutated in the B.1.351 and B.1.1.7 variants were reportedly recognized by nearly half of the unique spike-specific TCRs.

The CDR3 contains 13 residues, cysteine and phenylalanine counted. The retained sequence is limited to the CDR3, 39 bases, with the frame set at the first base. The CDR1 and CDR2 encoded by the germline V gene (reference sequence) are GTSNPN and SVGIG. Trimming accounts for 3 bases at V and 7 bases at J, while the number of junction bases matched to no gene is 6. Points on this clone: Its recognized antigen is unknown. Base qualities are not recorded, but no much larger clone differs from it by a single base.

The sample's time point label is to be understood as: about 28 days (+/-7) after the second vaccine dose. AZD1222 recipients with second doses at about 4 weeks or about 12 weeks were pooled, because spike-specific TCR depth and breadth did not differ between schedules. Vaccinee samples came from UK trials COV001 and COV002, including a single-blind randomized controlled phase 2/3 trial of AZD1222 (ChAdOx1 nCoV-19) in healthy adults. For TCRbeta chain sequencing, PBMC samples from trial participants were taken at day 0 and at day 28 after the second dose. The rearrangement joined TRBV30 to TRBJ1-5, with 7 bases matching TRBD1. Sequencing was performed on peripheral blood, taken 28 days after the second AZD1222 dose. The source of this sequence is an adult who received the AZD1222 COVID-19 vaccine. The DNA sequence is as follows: TGTGCCTGGAGAGGGGGCGCAGGGCAGCCCCAGCATTTT. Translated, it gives CAWRGGAGQPQHF.